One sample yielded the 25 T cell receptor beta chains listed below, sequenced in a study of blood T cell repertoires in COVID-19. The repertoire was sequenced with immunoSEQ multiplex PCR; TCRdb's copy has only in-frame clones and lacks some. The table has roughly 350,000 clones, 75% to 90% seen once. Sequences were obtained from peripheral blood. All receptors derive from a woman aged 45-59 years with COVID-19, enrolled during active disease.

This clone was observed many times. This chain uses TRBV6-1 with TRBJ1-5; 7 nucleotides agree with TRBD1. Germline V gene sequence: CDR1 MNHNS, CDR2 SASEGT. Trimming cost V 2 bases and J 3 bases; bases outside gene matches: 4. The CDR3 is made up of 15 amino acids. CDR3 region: CASSEYRGYNQPQHF. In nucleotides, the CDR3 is TGTGCCAGCAGTGAATACAGGGGATACAATCAGCCCCAGCATTTT.

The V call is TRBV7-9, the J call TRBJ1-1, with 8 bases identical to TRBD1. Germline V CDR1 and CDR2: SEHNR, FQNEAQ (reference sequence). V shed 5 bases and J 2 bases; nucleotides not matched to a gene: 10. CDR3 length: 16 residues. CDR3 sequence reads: CASSPRIDRGNTEAFF. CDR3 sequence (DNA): TGTGCCAGCAGCCCTCGAATAGACAGGGGAAACACTGAAGCTTTCTTT.

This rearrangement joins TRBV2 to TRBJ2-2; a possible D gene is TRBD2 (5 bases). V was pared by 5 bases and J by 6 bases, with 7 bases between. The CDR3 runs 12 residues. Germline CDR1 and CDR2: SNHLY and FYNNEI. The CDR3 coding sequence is TGTGCCAGCAGTATCGGGGCCGGGGAGCTGTTTTTT. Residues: CASSIGAGELFF.

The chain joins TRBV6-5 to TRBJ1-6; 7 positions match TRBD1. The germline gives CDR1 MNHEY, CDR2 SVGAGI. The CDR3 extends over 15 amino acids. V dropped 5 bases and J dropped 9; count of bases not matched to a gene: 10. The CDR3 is CASSQYRGPSSPLHF. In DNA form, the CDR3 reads TGTGCCAGCAGTCAGTACAGGGGTCCCAGTTCACCCCTCCACTTT.

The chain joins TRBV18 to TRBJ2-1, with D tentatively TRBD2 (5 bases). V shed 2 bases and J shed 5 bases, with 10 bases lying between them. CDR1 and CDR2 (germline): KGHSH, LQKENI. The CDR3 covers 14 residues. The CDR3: CASSPKRDNNEQFF. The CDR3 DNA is TGTGCCAGCTCACCAAAGAGGGATAACAATGAGCAGTTCTTC.

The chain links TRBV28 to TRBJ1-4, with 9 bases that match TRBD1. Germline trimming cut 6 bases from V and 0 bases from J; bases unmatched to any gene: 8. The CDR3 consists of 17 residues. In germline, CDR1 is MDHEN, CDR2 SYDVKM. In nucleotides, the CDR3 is TGTGCCAGCAGCCGGGACCGACAGGGGGCAACTAATGAAAAACTGTTTTTT. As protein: CASSRDRQGATNEKLFF.

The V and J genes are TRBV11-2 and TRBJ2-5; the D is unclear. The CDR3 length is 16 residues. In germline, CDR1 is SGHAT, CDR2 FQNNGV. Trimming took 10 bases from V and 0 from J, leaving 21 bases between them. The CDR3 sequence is CATHNPLRQYQETQYF. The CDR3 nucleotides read TGTGCCACTCATAACCCTCTCCGACAATACCAAGAGACCCAGTACTTC.

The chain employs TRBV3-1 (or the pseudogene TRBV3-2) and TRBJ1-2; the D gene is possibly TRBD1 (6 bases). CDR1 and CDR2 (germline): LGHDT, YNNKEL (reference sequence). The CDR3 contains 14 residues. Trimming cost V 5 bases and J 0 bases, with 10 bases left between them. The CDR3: CASSFRTANYGYTF. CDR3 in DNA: TGTGCCAGCAGCTTTAGGACAGCTAACTATGGCTACACCTTC.

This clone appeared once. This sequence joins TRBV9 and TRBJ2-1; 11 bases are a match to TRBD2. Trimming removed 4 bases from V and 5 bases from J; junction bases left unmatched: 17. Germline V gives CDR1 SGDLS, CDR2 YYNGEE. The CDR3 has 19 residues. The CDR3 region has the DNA TGTGCCAGCAGCCCCAGGTGGGTAGGGGGACTAGCGGATGACAATGAGCAGTTCTTC. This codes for CASSPRWVGGLADDNEQFF. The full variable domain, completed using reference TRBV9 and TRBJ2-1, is DSGVTQTPKHLITATGQRVTLRCSPRSGDLSVYWYQQSLDQGLQFLIQYYNGEERAKGNILERFSAQQFPDLHSELNLSSLELGDSALYFCASSPRWVGGLADDNEQFFGPGTRLTVL.

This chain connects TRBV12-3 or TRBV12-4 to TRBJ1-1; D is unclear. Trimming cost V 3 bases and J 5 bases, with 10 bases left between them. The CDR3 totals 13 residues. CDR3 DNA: TGTGCCAGCAGTTTCAAGATAGAGACTGAAGCTTTCTTT. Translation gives CASSFKIETEAFF.

In nucleotides, the CDR3 is TGTGCCATCAGTGGTACCGGGACTAGCGCTCTGGCCAAAAACATTCAGTACTTC. Protein: CAISGTGTSALAKNIQYF. The chain employs TRBV10-3 and TRBJ2-4, with 10 nucleotides matching TRBD2. Trimming at V came to 4 bases and at J to 1 base, leaving 10 bases not matched to a gene. CDR1 is ENHRY, CDR2 SYGVKD, per germline. This CDR3 has 18 amino acids.

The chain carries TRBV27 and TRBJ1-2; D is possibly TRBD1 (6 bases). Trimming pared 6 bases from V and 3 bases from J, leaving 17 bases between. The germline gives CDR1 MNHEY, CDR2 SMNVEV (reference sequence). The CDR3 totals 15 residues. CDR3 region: CASRGRGTVYYGYTF. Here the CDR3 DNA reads TGTGCCAGCAGGGGTAGGGGGACGGTATACTATGGCTACACCTTC.

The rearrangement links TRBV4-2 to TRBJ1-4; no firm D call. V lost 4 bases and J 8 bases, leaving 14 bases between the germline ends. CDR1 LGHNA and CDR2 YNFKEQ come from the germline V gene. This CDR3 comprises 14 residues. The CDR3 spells CASSPLRGGEKLFF. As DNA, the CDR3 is TGTGCCAGCAGCCCTTTAAGAGGTGGCGAAAAACTGTTTTTT.

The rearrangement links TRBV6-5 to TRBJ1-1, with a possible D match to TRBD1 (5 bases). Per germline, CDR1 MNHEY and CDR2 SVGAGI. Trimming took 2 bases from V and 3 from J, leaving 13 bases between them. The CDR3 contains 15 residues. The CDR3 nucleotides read TGTGCCAGCAGTTACCAGGGTTTGTTGGACACTGAAGCTTTCTTT. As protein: CASSYQGLLDTEAFF.

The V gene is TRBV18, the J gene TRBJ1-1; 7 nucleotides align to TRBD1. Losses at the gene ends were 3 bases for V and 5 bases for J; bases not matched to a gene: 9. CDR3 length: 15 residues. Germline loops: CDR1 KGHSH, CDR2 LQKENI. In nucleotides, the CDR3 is TGTGCCAGCTCACCGGCCAGGGGGGACGTAACTGAAGCTTTCTTT. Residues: CASSPARGDVTEAFF.

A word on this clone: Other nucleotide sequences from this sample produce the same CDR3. CDR3 sequence (DNA): TGTGCCAGCAGCCCAGGGGGATACACTGAAGCTTTCTTT. It codes for CASSPGGYTEAFF. This chain uses TRBV12-3 or TRBV12-4 with TRBJ1-1; 7 positions agree with TRBD1. The CDR3 runs 13 residues. V dropped 6 bases and J dropped 3; count of bases not matched to a gene: 4.

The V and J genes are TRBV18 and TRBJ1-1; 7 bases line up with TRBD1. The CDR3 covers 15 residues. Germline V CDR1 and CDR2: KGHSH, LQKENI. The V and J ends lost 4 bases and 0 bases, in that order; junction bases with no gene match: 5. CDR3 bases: TGTGCCAGCTCACGCCAACAGGGGCTGAACACTGAAGCTTTCTTT. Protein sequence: CASSRQQGLNTEAFF.

CDR3 sequence reads: CASSLQGLAGPYEQYF. CDR3 DNA: TGTGCCAGCAGTCTTCAGGGACTAGCGGGACCCTACGAGCAGTACTTC. This chain links TRBV28 with TRBJ2-7, with 13 bases lining up with TRBD2. In germline, CDR1 is MDHEN, CDR2 SYDVKM. The CDR3 consists of 16 residues. After removal of 5 bases from V and 2 bases from J, the junction contained 6 bases not matched to a gene.

The DNA for the CDR3 is TGTGCCAGCAGCCCCATCGACAGGTTCACAGATACGCAGTATTTT. This gives the protein CASSPIDRFTDTQYF. The chain has TRBV5-4 and TRBJ2-3, with D tentatively TRBD1 (6 bases). Deletions cut 4 bases from V and 2 bases from J, with 14 bases between. Germline V gene sequence: CDR1 SGHNT, CDR2 YYREEE (reference sequence). The CDR3 covers 15 residues.

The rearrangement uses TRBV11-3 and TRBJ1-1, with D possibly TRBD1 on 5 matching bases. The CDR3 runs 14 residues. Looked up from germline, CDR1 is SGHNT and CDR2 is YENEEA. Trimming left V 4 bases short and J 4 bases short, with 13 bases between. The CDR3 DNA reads TGTGCCAGCAGCTCCTATGGGGGAGGCACTGAAGCTTTCTTT. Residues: CASSSYGGGTEAFF. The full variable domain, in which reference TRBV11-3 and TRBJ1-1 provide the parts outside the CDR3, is EAGVVQSPRYKIIEKKQPVAFWCNPISGHNTLYWYLQNLGQGPELLIRYENEEAVDDSQLPKDRFSAERLKGVDSTLKIQPAELGDSAVYLCASSSYGGGTEAFFGQGTRLTVV.

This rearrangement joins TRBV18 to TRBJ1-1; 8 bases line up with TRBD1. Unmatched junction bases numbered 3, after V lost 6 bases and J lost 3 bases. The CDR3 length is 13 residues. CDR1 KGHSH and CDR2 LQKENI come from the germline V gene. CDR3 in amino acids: CASSQTGDTEAFF. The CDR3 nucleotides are TGTGCCAGCTCGCAGACAGGGGACACTGAAGCTTTCTTT.

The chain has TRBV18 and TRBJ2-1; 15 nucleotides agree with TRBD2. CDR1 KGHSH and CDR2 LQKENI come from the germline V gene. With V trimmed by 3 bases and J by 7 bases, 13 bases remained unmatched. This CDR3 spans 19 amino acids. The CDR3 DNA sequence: TGTGCCAGCTCACCGCCGTTCTCGGGACTAGCGGGAGGACGGAATGAGCAGTTCTTC. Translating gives CASSPPFSGLAGGRNEQFF.

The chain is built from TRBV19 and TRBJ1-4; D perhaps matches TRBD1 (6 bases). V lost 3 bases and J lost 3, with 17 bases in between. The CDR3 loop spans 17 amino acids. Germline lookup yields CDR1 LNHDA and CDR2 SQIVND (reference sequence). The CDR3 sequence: CASSILPTGPANEKLFF. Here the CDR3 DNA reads TGTGCCAGTAGTATCTTACCTACAGGGCCGGCTAATGAAAAACTGTTTTTT. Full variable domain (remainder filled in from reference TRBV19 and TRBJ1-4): DGGITQSPKYLFRKEGQNVTLSCEQNLNHDAMYWYRQDPGQGLRLIYYSQIVNDFQKGDIAEGYSVSREKKESFPLTVTSAQKNPTAFYLCASSILPTGPANEKLFFGSGTQLSVL.

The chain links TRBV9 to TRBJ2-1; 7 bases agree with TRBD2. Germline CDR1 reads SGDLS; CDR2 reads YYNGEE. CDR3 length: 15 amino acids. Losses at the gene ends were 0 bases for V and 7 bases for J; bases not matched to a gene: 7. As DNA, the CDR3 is TGTGCCAGCAGCGTAGAGGGGAGGGGTGCGAATGAGCAGTTCTTC. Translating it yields CASSVEGRGANEQFF.

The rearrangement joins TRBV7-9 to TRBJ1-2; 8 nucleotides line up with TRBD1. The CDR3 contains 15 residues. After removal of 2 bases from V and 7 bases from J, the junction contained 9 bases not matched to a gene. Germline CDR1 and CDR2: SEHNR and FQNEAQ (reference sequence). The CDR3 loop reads CASSLTGGVHGGYTF. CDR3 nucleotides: TGTGCCAGCAGCTTAACAGGGGGAGTCCACGGTGGCTACACCTTC. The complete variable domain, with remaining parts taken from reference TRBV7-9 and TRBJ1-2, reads DTGVSQNPRHKITKRGQNVTFRCDPISEHNRLYWYRQTLGQGPEFLTYFQNEAQLEKSRLLSDRFSAERPKGSFSTLEIQRTEQGDSAMYLCASSLTGGVHGGYTFGSGTRLTVV.